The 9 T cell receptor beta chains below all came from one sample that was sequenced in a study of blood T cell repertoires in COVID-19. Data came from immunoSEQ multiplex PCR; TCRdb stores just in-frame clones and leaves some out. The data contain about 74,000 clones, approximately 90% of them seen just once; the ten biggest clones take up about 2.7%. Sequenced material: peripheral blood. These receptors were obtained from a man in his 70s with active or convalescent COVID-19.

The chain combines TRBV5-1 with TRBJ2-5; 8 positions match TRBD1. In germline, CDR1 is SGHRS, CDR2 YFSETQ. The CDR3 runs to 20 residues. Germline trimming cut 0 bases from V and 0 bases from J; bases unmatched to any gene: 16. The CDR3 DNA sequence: TGCGCCAGCAGCTTGGAACAGGGGGTCGGACGTTTCATGTACCAAGAGACCCAGTACTTC. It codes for CASSLEQGVGRFMYQETQYF. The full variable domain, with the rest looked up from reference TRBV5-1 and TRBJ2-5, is KAGVTQTPRYLIKTRGQQVTLSCSPISGHRSVSWYQQTPGQGLQFLFEYFSETQRNKGNFPGRFSGRQFSNSRSEMNVSTLELGDSALYLCASSLEQGVGRFMYQETQYFGPGTRLLVL.

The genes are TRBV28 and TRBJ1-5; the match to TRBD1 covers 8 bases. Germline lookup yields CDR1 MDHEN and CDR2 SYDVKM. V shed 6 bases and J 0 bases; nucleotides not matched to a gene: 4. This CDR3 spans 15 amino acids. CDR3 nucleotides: TGTGCCAGCAGACATGACAGGGGTAGCAATCAGCCCCAGCATTTT. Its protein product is CASRHDRGSNQPQHF.

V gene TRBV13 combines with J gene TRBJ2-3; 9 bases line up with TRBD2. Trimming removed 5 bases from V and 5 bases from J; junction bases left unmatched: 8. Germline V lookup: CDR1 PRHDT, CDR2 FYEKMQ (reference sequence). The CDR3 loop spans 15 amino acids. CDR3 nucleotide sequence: TGTGCCAGCAGCCCGGCGGGGGGGTTCGAAGATACGCAGTATTTT. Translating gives CASSPAGGFEDTQYF.

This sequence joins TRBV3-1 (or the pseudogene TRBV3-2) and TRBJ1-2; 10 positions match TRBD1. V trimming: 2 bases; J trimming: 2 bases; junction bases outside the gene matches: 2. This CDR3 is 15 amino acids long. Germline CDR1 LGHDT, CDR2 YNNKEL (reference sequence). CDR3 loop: CASSQRQGANYGYTF. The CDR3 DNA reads TGTGCCAGCAGCCAAAGACAGGGGGCGAACTATGGCTACACCTTC.

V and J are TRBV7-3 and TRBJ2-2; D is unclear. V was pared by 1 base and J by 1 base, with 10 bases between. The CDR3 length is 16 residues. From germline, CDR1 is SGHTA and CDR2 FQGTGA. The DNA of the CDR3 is TGTGCCAGCAGCTTAATTCCCAGCGAGAACACCGGGGAGCTGTTTTTT. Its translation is CASSLIPSENTGELFF.

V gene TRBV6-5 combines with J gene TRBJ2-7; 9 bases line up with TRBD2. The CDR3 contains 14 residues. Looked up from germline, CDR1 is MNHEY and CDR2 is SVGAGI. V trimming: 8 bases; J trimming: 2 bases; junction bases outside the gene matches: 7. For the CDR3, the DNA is TGTGCCAGCTCCCGCGGACTAGCGACCTACGAGCAGTACTTC. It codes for CASSRGLATYEQYF.

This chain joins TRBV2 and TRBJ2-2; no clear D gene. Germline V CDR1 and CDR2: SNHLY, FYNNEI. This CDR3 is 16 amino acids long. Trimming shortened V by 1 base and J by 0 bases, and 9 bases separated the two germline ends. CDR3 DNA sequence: TGTGCCAGCAGTGAAGACTCGTTCGCGAACACCGGGGAGCTGTTTTTT. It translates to CASSEDSFANTGELFF.

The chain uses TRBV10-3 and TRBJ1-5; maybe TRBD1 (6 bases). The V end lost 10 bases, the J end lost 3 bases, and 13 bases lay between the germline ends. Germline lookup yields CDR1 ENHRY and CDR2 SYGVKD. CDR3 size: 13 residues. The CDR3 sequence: CATRTADNQPQHF. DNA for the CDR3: TGTGCCACCCGGACAGCGGACAATCAGCCCCAGCATTTT.

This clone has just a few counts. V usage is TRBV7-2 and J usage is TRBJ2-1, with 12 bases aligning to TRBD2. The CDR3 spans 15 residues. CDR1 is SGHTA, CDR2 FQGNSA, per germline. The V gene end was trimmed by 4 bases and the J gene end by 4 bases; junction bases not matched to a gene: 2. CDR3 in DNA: TGTGCCAGCAGCTCCGGGACTAGCGGGTACAATGAGCAGTTCTTC. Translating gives CASSSGTSGYNEQFF.